The T cell receptor (beta chain) under discussion was sequenced for a study of T cell responses to AZD1222 COVID-19 vaccine. Study-level points and caveats: Vaccination with two AZD1222 doses was followed by a rise in Spike-specific TCR breadth and depth. Baseline testing showed seropositivity in only a handful of AZD1222 recipients. There were mostly white British donors and more females than males, and clonal diversity was possibly underestimated. Repertoire sampling occurred only after the peak T cell response.

A note on this clone: Its antigen is still unknown.

From germline, CDR1 is LGHDT and CDR2 YNNKEL (reference sequence). The CDR3 length is 17 residues. The V and J ends lost 2 bases and 4 bases respectively, with 19 bases between them. Data came from immunoSEQ multiplex PCR; TCRdb stores just in-frame clones and leaves some out. The repertoire consists of approximately 170,000 clones, with approximately 89% occurring once and the leading ten covering approximately 4.7%. This clonotype was obtained from an adult in good health. This specimen was peripheral blood, taken on day 0 of AZD1222 vaccination. V usage is TRBV3-1 (or the pseudogene TRBV3-2) and J usage is TRBJ2-3; D is tentatively TRBD1 or TRBD2 (5 bases each). This CDR3 is CASSQQPGPLRADTQYF. CDR3 coding DNA: TGTGCCAGCAGCCAACAACCGGGACCCCTAAGGGCAGATACGCAGTATTTT.